These 11 T cell receptor beta chains came from one sample sequenced in a study of blood T cells in healthy people across ages. The use of a sample-barcoded 5' primer and a J-beta primer mix characterized a second PCR of roughly 7 to 12 cycles. TCRdb re-analysed the 5' RACE reads in MiXCR, keeping a single row per CDR3 protein. Of about 670,000 distinct CDR3 sequences in the sample, 40% to 45% were seen once. The sample was blood. The receptors were sampled from a man aged 80 or over in good health.

The rearrangement links TRBV4-3 to TRBJ2-1; tentatively, D is TRBD2 (6 bases). The germline V gene has CDR1 LGHNA and CDR2 YSLEER. Trimming removed 4 bases from V and 0 bases from J, with 10 bases in between. This CDR3 has 15 amino acids. This CDR3 is CASSRRLVSYNEQFF. Here the CDR3 DNA reads TGCGCCAGCAGCCGACGACTAGTCTCCTACAATGAGCAGTTCTTC.

V gene TRBV28 combines with J gene TRBJ2-2; D ambiguous. Deletions cut 4 bases from V and 7 bases from J, with 13 bases between. The CDR3 consists of 14 residues. From germline, CDR1 is MDHEN and CDR2 SYDVKM. The CDR3 nucleotides are TGTGCCAGCAGTTCTCTTTCCTTAGGCGGGGAGCTGTTTTTT. Its protein is CASSSLSLGGELFF.

J is TRBJ1-1 and V is TRBV3-1; possible D gene TRBD1, 5 bases. V was shortened by 4 bases and J by 7 bases, with 22 bases between the two germline ends. The germline V gene has CDR1 LGHDT and CDR2 YNNKEL (reference sequence). The CDR3 length is 16 residues. The CDR3: CASSPYGGGETGEAFF. In DNA form, the CDR3 reads TGTGCCAGCAGCCCCTACGGTGGAGGGGAGACGGGTGAAGCTTTCTTT.

This clonotype showed up just a few times. The chain joins TRBV4-1 to TRBJ1-6; 8 bases agree with TRBD1. This CDR3 is 16 amino acids long. From germline, CDR1 is MGHRA and CDR2 YSYEKL. Losses at the gene ends were 1 base for V and 9 bases for J; bases not matched to a gene: 8. CDR3 sequence reads: CASSQGGDRSGSPLHF. The CDR3 DNA sequence: TGCGCCAGCAGCCAAGGGGGGGACAGGTCCGGTTCACCCCTCCACTTT.

The genes are TRBV20-1 and TRBJ2-5; 10 bases match TRBD2. The closer fit of TRBJ2-7 to the DNA end suggests the J call may be wrong. From germline, CDR1 is DFQATT and CDR2 SNEGSKA (reference sequence). The CDR3 spans 13 residues. CDR3 DNA: TGCAGTGCTAGATTAGCGGGAGGAAGCGAGCAGTACTTC. Translating it yields CSARLAGGSEQYF.

Only a few counts were recorded for this clonotype. The chain couples TRBV20-1 to TRBJ2-2; the match to TRBD2 covers 13 bases. The CDR3 is 16 residues long. Losses at the gene ends were 0 bases for V and 3 bases for J; bases not matched to a gene: 1. Germline CDR1 reads DFQATT; CDR2 reads SNEGSKA (reference sequence). This CDR3 is CSARELAGGYTGELFF. CDR3 DNA: TGCAGTGCTAGAGAACTAGCGGGAGGGTACACCGGGGAGCTGTTTTTT.

The V gene is TRBV5-1, the J gene TRBJ1-1; D may be TRBD1 (6 bases). Germline CDR1 is SGHRS and CDR2 is YFSETQ. The CDR3 is 14 residues long. V lost 2 bases and J 6 bases, leaving 14 bases between the germline ends. The CDR3 DNA follows: TGCGCCAGCAGCTTCCGGGGGGCGGGCGCTGAAGCTTTCTTT. Encoded protein: CASSFRGAGAEAFF.

The V gene is TRBV9, the J gene TRBJ2-4; TRBD2 matches 8 bases. Germline assignment: CDR1 SGDLS and CDR2 YYNGEE. The V and J ends lost 4 bases and 2 bases, in that order; junction bases with no gene match: 8. The CDR3 sequence is 16 residues long. This chain's CDR3 is CASSPGGILTKNIQYF. As DNA, the CDR3 is TGTGCCAGCAGCCCGGGGGGGATTTTGACCAAAAACATTCAGTACTTC.

V is TRBV29-1 and J is TRBJ2-1, with D hard to call. The J call may be faulty, since TRBJ2-7 better matches the DNA end. Germline V gene data show CDR1 as SQVTM and CDR2 as ANQGSEA. CDR3 length: 13 amino acids. CDR3 nucleotides: TGCAGCTCCGCTGGAAGCTCCTACAATGAGCAGTACTTC. Translating it yields CSSAGSSYNEQYF.

This clonotype was recorded a few times. The chain is built from TRBV6-2 or TRBV6-3 and TRBJ2-1; no firm D call. The CDR3 extends over 14 amino acids. V was clipped by 0 bases and J by 6 bases, with 9 bases between them. CDR1 and CDR2 (germline): MNHEY, SVGEGT. Written as DNA, the CDR3 is TGTGCCAGCAGTTACTCGACACAGTCCAATGAGCAGTTCTTC. Its translation: CASSYSTQSNEQFF.

This clonotype was picked up a small number of times. This chain joins TRBV5-1 and TRBJ2-5; D unresolved. The CDR3 spans 14 residues. Germline CDR1 and CDR2: SGHRS and YFSETQ. V shed 0 bases and J shed 1 base, with 7 bases lying between them. The CDR3 spells CASSLGEPQETQYF. DNA for the CDR3: TGCGCCAGCAGCTTGGGTGAACCCCAAGAGACCCAGTACTTC. Together with reference TRBV5-1 and TRBJ2-5, the CDR3 gives the full variable domain: KAGVTQTPRYLIKTRGQQVTLSCSPISGHRSVSWYQQTPGQGLQFLFEYFSETQRNKGNFPGRFSGRQFSNSRSEMNVSTLELGDSALYLCASSLGEPQETQYFGPGTRLLVL.